The rows below give T cell receptor beta chains drawn from one sample of a study of blood T cell repertoires in COVID-19. Repertoires were generated with immunoSEQ multiplex PCR, while TCRdb's copy carries only in-frame clones and drops some. The sample yields around 210,000 clones, about 82% seen once. The sample comprised peripheral blood. These receptors were taken from a man aged 45-60 years with COVID-19, enrolled during active disease. The CDR3 runs from the conserved cysteine through the conserved F or W. The order of the fields is V gene, J gene, CDR3 protein.

TRBV4-2,TRBJ2-5,CASSPGPAVQGSGQYF
TRBV12-3/TRBV12-4,TRBJ1-1,CASSFGENTEAFF
TRBV7-9,TRBJ2-2,CASSLRGSGGASGELFF
TRBV12-3/TRBV12-4,TRBJ2-7,CASSLVQYEQYF
TRBV9,TRBJ1-2,CASSAQGGSYGYTF
TRBV5-1,TRBJ2-7,CASSLGPARGAYEQYF
TRBV6-5,TRBJ1-2,CASSFGNYGYTF
TRBV9,TRBJ2-3,CASSVWRGGLSDTQYF
TRBV15,TRBJ1-1,CATQTGLNTEAFF
TRBV6-5,TRBJ1-6,CASSYQGGTPYSPLHF
TRBV6-6,TRBJ1-2,CASSPQGQYGYTF
TRBV9,TRBJ1-2,CASSVHPGQGDGYTF
TRBV7-8,TRBJ2-5,CASSRDNVETQYF
TRBV7-8,TRBJ2-1,CASSLTLTSGGFYEQFF